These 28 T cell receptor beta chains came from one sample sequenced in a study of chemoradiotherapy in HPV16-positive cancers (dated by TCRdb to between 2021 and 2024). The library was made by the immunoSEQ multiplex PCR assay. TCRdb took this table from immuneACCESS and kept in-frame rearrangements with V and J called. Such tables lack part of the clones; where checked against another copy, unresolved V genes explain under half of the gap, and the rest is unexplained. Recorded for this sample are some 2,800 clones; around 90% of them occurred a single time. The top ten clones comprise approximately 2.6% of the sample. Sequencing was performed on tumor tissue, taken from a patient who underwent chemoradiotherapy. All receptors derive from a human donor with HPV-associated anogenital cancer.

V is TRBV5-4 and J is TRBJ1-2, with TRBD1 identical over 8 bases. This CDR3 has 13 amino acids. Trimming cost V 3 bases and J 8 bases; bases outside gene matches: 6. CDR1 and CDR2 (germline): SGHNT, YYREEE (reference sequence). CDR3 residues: CASSYQGAEGYTF. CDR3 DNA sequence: TGTGCCAGCAGCTATCAGGGGGCCGAGGGCTACACCTTC.

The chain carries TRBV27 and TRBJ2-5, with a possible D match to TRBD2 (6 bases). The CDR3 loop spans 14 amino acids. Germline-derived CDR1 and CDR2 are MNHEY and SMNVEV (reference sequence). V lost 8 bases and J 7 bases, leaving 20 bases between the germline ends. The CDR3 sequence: CASRGLDEWGTQYF. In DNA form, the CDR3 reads TGTGCCAGCCGGGGACTCGACGAATGGGGGACCCAGTACTTC.

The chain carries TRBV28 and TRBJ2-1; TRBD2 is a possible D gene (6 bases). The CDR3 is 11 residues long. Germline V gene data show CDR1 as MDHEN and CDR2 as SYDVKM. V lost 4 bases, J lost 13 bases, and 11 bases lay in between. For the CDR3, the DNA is TGTGCCAGCAGTTCGACTAGATTCCAGTTCTTC. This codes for CASSSTRFQFF.

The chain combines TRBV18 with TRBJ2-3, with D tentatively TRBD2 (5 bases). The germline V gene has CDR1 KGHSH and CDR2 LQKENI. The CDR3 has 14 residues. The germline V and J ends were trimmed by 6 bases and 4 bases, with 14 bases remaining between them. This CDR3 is CASSPWGVSDTQYF. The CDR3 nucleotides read TGTGCCAGCTCCCCCTGGGGAGTTTCAGATACGCAGTATTTT.

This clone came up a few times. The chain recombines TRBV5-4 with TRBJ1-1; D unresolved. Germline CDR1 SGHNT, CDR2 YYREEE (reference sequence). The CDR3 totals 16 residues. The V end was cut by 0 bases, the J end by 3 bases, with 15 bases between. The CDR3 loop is CASSLGGGTRDTEAFF. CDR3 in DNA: TGTGCCAGCAGCTTGGGGGGTGGAACTAGGGACACTGAAGCTTTCTTT.

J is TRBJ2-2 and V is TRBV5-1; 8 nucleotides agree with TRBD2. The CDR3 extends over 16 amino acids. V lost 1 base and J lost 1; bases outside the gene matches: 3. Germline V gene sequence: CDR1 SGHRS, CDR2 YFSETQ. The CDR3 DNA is TGCGCCAGCAGCTTGACTCGGGGGGGGAACACCGGGGAGCTGTTTTTT. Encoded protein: CASSLTRGGNTGELFF.

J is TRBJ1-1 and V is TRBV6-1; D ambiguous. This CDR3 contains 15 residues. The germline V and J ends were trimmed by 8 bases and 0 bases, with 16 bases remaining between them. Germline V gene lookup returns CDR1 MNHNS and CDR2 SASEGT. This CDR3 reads CASRPEGWMNTEAFF. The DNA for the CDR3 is TGTGCCAGCCGACCAGAGGGCTGGATGAACACTGAAGCTTTCTTT.

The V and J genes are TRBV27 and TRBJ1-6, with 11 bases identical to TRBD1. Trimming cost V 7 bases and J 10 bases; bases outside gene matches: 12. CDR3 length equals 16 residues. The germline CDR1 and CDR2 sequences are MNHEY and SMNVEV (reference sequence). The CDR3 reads CASNSRGGQGVSPLHF. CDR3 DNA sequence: TGTGCCAGCAATTCTAGAGGGGGACAGGGGGTATCACCCCTCCACTTT.

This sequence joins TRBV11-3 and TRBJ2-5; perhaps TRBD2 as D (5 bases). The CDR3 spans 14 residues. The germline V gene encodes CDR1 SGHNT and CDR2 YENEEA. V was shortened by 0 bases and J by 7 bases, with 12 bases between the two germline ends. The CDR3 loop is CASSLDSGSGTQYF. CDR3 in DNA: TGTGCCAGCAGCTTAGATTCTGGGAGTGGGACCCAGTACTTC.

CDR3 amino acids: CASSPHPGQGLAYEQYF. The CDR3 DNA follows: TGTGCCAGCAGTCCTCACCCGGGACAGGGGTTGGCCTACGAGCAGTACTTC. The rearrangement uses TRBV28 and TRBJ2-7; 10 bases line up with TRBD1. From germline, CDR1 is MDHEN and CDR2 SYDVKM. The CDR3 covers 17 residues. J gave up 2 bases and V 5 bases, and 12 bases lay outside the gene matches. Variable domain in full (rest from reference TRBV28 and TRBJ2-7): DVKVTQSSRYLVKRTGEKVFLECVQDMDHENMFWYRQDPGLGLRLIYFSYDVKMKEKGDIPEGYSVSREKKERFSLILESASTNQTSMYLCASSPHPGQGLAYEQYFGPGTRLTVT.

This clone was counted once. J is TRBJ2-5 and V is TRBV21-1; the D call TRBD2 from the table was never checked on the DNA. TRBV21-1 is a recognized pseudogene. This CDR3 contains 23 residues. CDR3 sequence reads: CASSIRSGTAPGLAGNYQETQYF. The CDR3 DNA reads TGTGCCAGCAGCATCCGTTCGGGGACGGCCCCGGGACTAGCGGGAAACTACCAAGAGACCCAGTACTTC.

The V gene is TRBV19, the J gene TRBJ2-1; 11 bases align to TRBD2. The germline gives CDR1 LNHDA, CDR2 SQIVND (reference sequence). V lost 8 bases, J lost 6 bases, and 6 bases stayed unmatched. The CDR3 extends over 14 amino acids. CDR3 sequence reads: CASQTSGIINEQFF. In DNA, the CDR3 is TGTGCCAGTCAGACTAGCGGGATTATCAATGAGCAGTTCTTC.

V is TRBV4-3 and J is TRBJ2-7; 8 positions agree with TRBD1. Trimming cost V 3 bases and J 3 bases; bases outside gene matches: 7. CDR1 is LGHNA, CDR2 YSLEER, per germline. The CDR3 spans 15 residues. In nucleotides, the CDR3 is TGCGCCAGCAGCCAGCGCATTACAGGGGGCTACGAGCAGTACTTC. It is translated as CASSQRITGGYEQYF.

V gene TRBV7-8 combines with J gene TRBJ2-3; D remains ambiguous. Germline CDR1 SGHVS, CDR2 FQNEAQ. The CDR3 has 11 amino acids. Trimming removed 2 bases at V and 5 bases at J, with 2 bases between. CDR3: CASSLKDTQYF. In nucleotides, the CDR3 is TGTGCCAGCAGCTTAAAAGATACGCAGTATTTT.

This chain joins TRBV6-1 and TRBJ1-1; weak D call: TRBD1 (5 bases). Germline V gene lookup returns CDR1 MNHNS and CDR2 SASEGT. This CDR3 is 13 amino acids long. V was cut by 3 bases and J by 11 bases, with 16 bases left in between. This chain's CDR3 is CASSDRAPPRAFF. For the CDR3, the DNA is TGTGCCAGCAGTGACAGGGCTCCCCCCCGGGCTTTCTTT.

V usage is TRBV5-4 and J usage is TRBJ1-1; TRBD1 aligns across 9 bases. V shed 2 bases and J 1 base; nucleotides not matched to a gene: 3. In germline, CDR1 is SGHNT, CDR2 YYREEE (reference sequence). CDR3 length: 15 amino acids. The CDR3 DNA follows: TGTGCCAGCAGCTTACAGGGGGCGGGGAACACTGAAGCTTTCTTT. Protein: CASSLQGAGNTEAFF.

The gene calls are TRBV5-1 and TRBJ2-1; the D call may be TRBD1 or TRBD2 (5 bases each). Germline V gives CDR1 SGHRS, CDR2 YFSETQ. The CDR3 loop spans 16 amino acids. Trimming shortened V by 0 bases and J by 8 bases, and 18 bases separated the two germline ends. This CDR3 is CASSLAVWGSGDEQFF. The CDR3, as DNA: TGCGCCAGCAGCTTGGCGGTTTGGGGGTCCGGGGATGAGCAGTTCTTC. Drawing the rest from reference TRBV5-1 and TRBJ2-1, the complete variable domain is KAGVTQTPRYLIKTRGQQVTLSCSPISGHRSVSWYQQTPGQGLQFLFEYFSETQRNKGNFPGRFSGRQFSNSRSEMNVSTLELGDSALYLCASSLAVWGSGDEQFFGPGTRLTVL.

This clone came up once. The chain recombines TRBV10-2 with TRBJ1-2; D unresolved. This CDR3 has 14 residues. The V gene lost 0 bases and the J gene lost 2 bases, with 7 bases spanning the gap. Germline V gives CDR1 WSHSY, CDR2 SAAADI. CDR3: CASSESGPNYGYTF. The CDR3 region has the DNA TGCGCCAGCAGTGAGTCGGGCCCGAACTATGGCTACACCTTC.

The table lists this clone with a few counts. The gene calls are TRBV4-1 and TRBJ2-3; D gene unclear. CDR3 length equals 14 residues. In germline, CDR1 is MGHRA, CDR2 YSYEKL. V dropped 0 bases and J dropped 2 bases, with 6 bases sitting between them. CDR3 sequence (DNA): TGCGCCAGCAGCCAAGATTTGGCCACAGATACGCAGTATTTT. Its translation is CASSQDLATDTQYF.

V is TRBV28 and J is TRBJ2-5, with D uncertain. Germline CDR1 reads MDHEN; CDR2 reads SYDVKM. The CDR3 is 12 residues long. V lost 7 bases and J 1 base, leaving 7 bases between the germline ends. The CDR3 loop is CASMGLQETQYF. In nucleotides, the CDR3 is TGTGCCAGCATGGGTCTCCAAGAGACCCAGTACTTC.

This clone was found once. CDR3 nucleotide sequence: TGTGCCTGGAGCCCTCTGAAGGATACGCAGTATTTT. Translated: CAWSPLKDTQYF. The genes are TRBV30 and TRBJ2-3, with D hard to call. This CDR3 has 12 residues. V lost 3 bases to trimming and J lost 6 bases, with 10 bases between them. Per germline, CDR1 GTSNPN and CDR2 SVGIG (reference sequence).

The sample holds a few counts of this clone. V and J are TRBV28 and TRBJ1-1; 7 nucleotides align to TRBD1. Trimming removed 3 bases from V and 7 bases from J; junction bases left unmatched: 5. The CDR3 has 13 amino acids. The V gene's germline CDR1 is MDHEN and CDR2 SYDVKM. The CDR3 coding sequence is TGTGCCAGCAGTTTCAGGGGGGGAATTGAAGCTTTCTTT. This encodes CASSFRGGIEAFF.

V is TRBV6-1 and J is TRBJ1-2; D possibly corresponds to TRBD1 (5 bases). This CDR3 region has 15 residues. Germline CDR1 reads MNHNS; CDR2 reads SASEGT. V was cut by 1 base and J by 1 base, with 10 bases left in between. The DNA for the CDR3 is TGTGCCAGCAGTGAAGAGGGGAGCAGTAACTATGGCTACACCTTC. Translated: CASSEEGSSNYGYTF.

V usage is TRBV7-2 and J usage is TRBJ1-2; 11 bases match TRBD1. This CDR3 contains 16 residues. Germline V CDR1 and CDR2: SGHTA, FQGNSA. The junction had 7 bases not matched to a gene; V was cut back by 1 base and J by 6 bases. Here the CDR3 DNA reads TGTGCCAGCAGCTTAGGGGGACAGGGGGAAAGGAATGGCTACACCTTC. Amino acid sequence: CASSLGGQGERNGYTF. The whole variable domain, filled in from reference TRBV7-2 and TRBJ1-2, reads GAGVSQSPSNKVTEKGKDVELRCDPISGHTALYWYRQSLGQGLEFLIYFQGNSAPDKSGLPSDRFSAERTGGSVSTLTIQRTQQEDSAVYLCASSLGGQGERNGYTFGSGTRLTVV.

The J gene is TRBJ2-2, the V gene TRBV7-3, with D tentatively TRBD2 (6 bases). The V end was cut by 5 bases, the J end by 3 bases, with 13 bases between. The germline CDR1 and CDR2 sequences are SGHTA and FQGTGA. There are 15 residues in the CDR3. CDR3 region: CASSPYGGDTGELFF. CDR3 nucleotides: TGTGCCAGCAGCCCCTATGGAGGGGACACCGGGGAGCTGTTTTTT.

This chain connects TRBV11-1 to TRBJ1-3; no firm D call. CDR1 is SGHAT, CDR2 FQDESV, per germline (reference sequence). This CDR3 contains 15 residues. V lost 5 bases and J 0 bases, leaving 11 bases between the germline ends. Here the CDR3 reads CASSLLGNSGNTIYF. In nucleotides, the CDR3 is TGTGCCAGCAGCCTACTAGGAAACTCTGGAAACACCATATATTTT. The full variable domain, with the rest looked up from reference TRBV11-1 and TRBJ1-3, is EAEVAQSPRYKITEKSQAVAFWCDPISGHATLYWYRQILGQGPELLVQFQDESVVDDSQLPKDRFSAERLKGVDSTLKIQPAELGDSAMYLCASSLLGNSGNTIYFGEGSWLTVV.

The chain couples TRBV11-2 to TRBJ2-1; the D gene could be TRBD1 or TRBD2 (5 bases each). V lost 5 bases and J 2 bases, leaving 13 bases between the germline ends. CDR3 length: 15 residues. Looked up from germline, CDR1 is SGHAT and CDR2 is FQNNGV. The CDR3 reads CASSPDSGTYNEQFF. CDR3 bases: TGTGCCAGCAGCCCCGACAGCGGAACCTACAATGAGCAGTTCTTC.

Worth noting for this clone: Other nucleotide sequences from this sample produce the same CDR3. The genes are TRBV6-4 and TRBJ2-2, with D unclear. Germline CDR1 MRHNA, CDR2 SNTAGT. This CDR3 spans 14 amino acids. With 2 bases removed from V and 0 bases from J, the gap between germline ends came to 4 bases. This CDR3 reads CASSDGPNTGELFF. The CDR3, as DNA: TGTGCCAGCAGTGACGGCCCGAACACCGGGGAGCTGTTTTTT.